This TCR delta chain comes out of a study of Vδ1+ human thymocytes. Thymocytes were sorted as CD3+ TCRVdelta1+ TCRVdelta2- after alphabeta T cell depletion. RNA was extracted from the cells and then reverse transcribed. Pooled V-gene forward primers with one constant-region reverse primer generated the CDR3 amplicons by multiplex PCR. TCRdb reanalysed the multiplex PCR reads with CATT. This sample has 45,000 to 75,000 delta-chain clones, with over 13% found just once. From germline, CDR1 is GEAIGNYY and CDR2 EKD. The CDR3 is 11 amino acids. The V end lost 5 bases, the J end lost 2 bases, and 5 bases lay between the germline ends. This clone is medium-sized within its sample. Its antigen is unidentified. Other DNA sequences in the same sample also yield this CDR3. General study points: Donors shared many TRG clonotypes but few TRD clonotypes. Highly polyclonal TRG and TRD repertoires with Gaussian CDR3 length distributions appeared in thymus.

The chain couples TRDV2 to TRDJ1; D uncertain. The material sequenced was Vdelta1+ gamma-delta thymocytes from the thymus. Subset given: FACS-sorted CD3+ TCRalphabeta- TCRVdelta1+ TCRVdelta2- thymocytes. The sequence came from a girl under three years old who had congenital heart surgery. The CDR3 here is CACGRTDKLIF. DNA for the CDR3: TGTGCCTGTGGTAGAACCGATAAACTCATCTTT.